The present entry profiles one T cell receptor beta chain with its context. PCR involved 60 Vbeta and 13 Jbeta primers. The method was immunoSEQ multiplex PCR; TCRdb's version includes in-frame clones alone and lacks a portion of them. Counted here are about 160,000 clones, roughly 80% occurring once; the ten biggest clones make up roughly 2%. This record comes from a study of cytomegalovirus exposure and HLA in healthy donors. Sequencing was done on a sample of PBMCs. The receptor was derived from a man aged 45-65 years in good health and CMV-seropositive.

The CDR3 loop is CASLRGSHGYTF. The CDR3 bases are TGTGCCTCCCTCCGGGGATCCCATGGCTACACCTTC. The chain joins TRBV30 to TRBJ1-2, with D unclear. This CDR3 contains 12 residues. Germline V gene data show CDR1 as GTSNPN and CDR2 as SVGIG (reference sequence). V was trimmed by 7 bases and J by 6 bases, leaving 15 bases between them.